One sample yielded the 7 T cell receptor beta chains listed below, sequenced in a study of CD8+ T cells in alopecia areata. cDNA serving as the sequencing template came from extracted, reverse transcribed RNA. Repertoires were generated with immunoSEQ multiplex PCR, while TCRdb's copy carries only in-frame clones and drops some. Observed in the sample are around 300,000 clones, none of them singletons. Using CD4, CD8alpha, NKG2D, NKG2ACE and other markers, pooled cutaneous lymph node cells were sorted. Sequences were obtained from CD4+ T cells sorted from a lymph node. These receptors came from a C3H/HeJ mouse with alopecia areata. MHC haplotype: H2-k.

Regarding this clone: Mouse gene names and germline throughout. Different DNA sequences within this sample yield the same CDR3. The sequenced CDR3 bases are TGTGCCAGCAGGACTGGAAGTGCAGAA. Protein product: CASRTGSAE. Given in full, the CDR3 is CASRTGSAETLYF. The V and J genes are TRBV13-3 and TRBJ2-3; D possibly corresponds to TRBD2 (6 bases). From the germline J gene comes the end of the CDR3, since the read stops 4 residues before it. V lost 5 bases, J lost 0 bases, and 7 bases lay in between. The CDR3 contains 13 residues. The germline V gene has CDR1 NNHDY and CDR2 SYVADS.

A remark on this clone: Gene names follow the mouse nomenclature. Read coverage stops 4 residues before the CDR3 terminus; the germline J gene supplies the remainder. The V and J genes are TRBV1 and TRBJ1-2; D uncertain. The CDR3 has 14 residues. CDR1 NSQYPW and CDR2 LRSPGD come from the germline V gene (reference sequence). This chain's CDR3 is CTCSADESGSDYTF. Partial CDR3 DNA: TGCACCTGCAGTGCAGATGAGTCAGGATCC.

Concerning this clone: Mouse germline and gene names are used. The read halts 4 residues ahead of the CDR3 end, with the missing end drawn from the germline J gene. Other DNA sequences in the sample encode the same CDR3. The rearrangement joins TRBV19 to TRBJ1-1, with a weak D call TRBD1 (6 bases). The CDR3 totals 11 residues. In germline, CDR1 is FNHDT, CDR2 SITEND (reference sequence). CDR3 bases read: TGTGCCAGCAGTAGGGACAAA. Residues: CASSRDK. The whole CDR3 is CASSRDKEVFF.

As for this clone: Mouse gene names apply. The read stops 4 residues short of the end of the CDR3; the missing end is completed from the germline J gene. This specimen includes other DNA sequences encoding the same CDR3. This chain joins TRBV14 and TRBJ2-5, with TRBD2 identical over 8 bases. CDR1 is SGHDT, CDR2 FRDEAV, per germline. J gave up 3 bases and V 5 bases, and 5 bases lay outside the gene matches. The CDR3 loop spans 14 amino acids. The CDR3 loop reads CASSLTGVQDTQYF. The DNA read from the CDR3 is TGTGCCAGCAGCTTGACTGGGGTACAAGAC.

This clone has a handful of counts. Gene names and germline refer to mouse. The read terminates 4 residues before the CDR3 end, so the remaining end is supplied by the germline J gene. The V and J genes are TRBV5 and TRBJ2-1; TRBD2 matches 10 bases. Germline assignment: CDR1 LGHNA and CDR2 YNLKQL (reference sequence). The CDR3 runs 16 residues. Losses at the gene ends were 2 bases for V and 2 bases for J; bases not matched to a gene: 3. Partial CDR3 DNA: TGTGCCAGCAGCCAAAGGGGGACTGGGGACTATGCT. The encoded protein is CASSQRGTGDYA. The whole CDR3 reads CASSQRGTGDYAEQFF.

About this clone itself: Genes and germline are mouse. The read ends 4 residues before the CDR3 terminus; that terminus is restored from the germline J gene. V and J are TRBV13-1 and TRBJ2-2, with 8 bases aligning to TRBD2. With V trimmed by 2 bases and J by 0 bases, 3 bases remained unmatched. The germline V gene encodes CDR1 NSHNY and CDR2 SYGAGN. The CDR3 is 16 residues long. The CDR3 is CASSDDWGANTGQLYF. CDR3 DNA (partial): TGTGCCAGCAGTGACGACTGGGGAGCAAACACCGGG.

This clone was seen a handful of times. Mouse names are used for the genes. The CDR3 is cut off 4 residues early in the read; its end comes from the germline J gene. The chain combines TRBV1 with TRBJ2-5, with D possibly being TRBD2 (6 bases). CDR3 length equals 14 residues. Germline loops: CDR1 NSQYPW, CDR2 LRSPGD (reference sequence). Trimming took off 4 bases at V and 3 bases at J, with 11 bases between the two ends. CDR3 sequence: CTCSGRLGQDTQYF. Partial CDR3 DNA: TGCACCTGCAGTGGGCGCCTGGGGCAAGAC.